The 26 T cell receptor beta chains below come from one sample, sequenced in a study of CD8+CD57+ T cells in acquired aplastic anemia. Genomic DNA templated the TCR beta VDJ and CDR3 profiling. TCRdb re-derived calls from the reads in MiXCR, one entry per CDR3 protein. This table has 450,000 to 600,000 distinct CDR3 sequences, under 40% appearing once. Before being chosen for sequencing, patients had shown CD8+CD57+ cell expansion by flow cytometry. Sequenced input: sorted CD4+, CD8+, or CD8+CD57+ T cells (not recorded which) from PBMCs. The receptor source for this set is a human donor with aplastic anemia.

At least ten counts were recorded for this clonotype. The chain combines TRBV10-2 with TRBJ1-6; D unresolved. The ends were cut back, 3 bases at V and 7 bases at J, with 7 bases in the middle. Germline values: CDR1 WSHSY, CDR2 SAAADI. The CDR3 loop spans 13 amino acids. The CDR3 here is CASSDVRNSPLHF. The CDR3 DNA follows: TGCGCCAGCAGTGATGTCAGAAATTCACCCCTCCACTTT.

This clonotype was detected ten times or more. V gene TRBV29-1 combines with J gene TRBJ1-5; no clear D. Between the trimmed V and J ends, which lost 6 bases and 2 bases, there was a span of 17 bases. CDR1 is SQVTM and CDR2 is ANQGSEA in the germline V gene. This CDR3 comprises 15 residues. DNA of the CDR3: TGCAGCGTCTCCTTGGGAGGGAATCGCAATCAGCCCCAGCATTTT. It is translated as CSVSLGGNRNQPQHF.

The V call is TRBV19, the J call TRBJ2-2; the match to TRBD1 covers 8 bases. V lost 5 bases to trimming and J lost 1 base; unmatched junction nucleotides: 9. In germline, CDR1 is LNHDA, CDR2 SQIVND (reference sequence). This CDR3 comprises 17 residues. The CDR3 coding sequence is TGTGCCAGTAGTCCCCGGCTGGACAGGGTGAACACCGGGGAGCTGTTTTTT. This sequence encodes CASSPRLDRVNTGELFF.

The chain employs TRBV7-8 and TRBJ2-1, with TRBD1 matching 7 bases. CDR1 and CDR2 from the germline V gene are SGHVS and FQNEAQ. V lost 2 bases to trimming and J lost 7 bases; unmatched junction nucleotides: 2. The CDR3 extends over 13 amino acids. CDR3 nucleotides: TGTGCCAGCAGCTTAAACAGGGGAAATGAGCAGTTCTTC. It codes for CASSLNRGNEQFF.

A single count supports this clonotype. The CDR3 reads CASSGGQGTNYGYTF. The CDR3 DNA reads TGTGCCAGCAGCGGAGGACAGGGGACTAACTATGGCTACACCTTC. V gene TRBV9 combines with J gene TRBJ1-2; 9 bases are a match to TRBD1. With V trimmed by 3 bases and J by 0 bases, 3 bases remained unmatched. Germline loops: CDR1 SGDLS, CDR2 YYNGEE. This CDR3 comprises 15 residues.

The chain carries TRBV29-1 and TRBJ2-7, with 10 bases aligning to TRBD1. The CDR3 totals 13 residues. Germline assignment: CDR1 SQVTM and CDR2 ANQGSEA. The V gene end was trimmed by 6 bases and the J gene end by 0 bases; junction bases not matched to a gene: 2. The CDR3: CSVGQGGSYEQYF. The CDR3 bases are TGCAGCGTCGGACAGGGGGGCTCCTACGAGCAGTACTTC.

The J gene is TRBJ2-5, the V gene TRBV6-5; TRBD2 aligns across 10 bases. The trim removed 6 bases at V and 2 bases at J, leaving 0 bases unmatched. Germline CDR1 and CDR2: MNHEY and SVGAGI. This CDR3 is built from 13 residues. CDR3 in DNA: TGTGCCAGCAGACTAGCGGGGCAAGAGACCCAGTACTTC. Residues: CASRLAGQETQYF.

This clonotype was detected only a few times. V is TRBV19 and J is TRBJ1-1; the D is unclear. Trimming stripped 11 bases from V and 3 bases from J, with 16 bases between. CDR1 is LNHDA and CDR2 is SQIVND in the germline V gene (reference sequence). The length of the CDR3 is 13 residues. CDR3 sequence: CAWSGRQDTEAFF. CDR3 coding DNA: TGTGCCTGGAGTGGTCGGCAGGACACTGAAGCTTTCTTT. Together with reference TRBV19 and TRBJ1-1, the CDR3 gives the full variable domain: DGGITQSPKYLFRKEGQNVTLSCEQNLNHDAMYWYRQDPGQGLRLIYYSQIVNDFQKGDIAEGYSVSREKKESFPLTVTSAQKNPTAFYLCAWSGRQDTEAFFGQGTRLTVV.

The chain recombines TRBV6-1 with TRBJ1-2, with 7 bases lining up with TRBD1. The V gene end was trimmed by 4 bases and the J gene end by 2 bases; junction bases not matched to a gene: 7. CDR1 and CDR2 (germline): MNHNS, SASEGT. The CDR3 runs to 15 residues. CDR3 region: CASSALTGSNYGYTF. In DNA, the CDR3 is TGTGCCAGCAGTGCCCTGACAGGGAGCAACTATGGCTACACCTTC.

This clonotype was counted many times. The CDR3 bases are TGTGCCAGCAGTGACCGGGGGCGTGAGCAGCCCCAGCATTTT. This encodes CASSDRGREQPQHF. V gene TRBV2 combines with J gene TRBJ1-5, with TRBD1 as a possible D gene (6 bases). Germline assignment: CDR1 SNHLY and CDR2 FYNNEI. This CDR3 is built from 14 residues. Trimming left V 3 bases short and J 7 bases short, with 13 bases between.

This clonotype was seen a handful of times. The chain couples TRBV10-3 to TRBJ1-2, with a weak D call TRBD1 (5 bases). Trimming left V 10 bases short and J 4 bases short, with 16 bases between. CDR1 and CDR2 (germline): ENHRY, SYGVKD. The CDR3 totals 13 residues. The CDR3, as DNA: TGTGCCAGCATCCCGGGGGGAGCCTATGGCTACACCTTC. Translated, it gives CASIPGGAYGYTF.

There are a few counts of this clonotype. The J gene is TRBJ2-3, the V gene TRBV7-3; D is undetermined. Germline CDR1 is SGHTA and CDR2 is FQGTGA. This CDR3 region has 15 residues. V was trimmed by 3 bases and J by 0 bases, leaving 10 bases between them. This CDR3 reads CASSLGSVSTDTQYF. CDR3 bases: TGTGCCAGCAGCTTGGGGTCGGTTAGCACAGATACGCAGTATTTT.

This chain links TRBV3-1 with TRBJ1-4; D is unclear. CDR3 length: 15 residues. Germline V gives CDR1 LGHDT, CDR2 YNNKEL (reference sequence). Trimming shortened V by 8 bases and J by 10 bases, and 23 bases separated the two germline ends. The chain's CDR3 is CASGDSGGKVRKLFF. The CDR3, as DNA: TGTGCCAGCGGAGACTCAGGAGGCAAGGTCCGAAAACTGTTTTTT.

To note about this clonotype: This CDR3 is missing its conserved last phenylalanine or tryptophan, likely due to a read error. This sequence joins TRBV10-3 and TRBJ2-1; D might be TRBD1 (6 bases). This CDR3 is 17 amino acids long. Trimming shortened V by 8 bases and J by 2 bases, and 22 bases separated the two germline ends. CDR1 and CDR2 from the germline V gene are ENHRY and SYGVKD. This chain's CDR3 is CAISLPPGASTYNEQFY. CDR3 DNA: TGTGCCATCTCATTGCCCCCAGGGGCCAGCACCTACAATGAGCAGTTCTAC.

The sample holds many counts of this clonotype. This chain uses TRBV20-1 with TRBJ2-7; D not resolved. The CDR3 is made up of 13 amino acids. Per the germline V gene, CDR1 is DFQATT and CDR2 is SNEGSKA (reference sequence). Trimming took 5 bases from V and 0 from J, leaving 11 bases between them. CDR3 in DNA: TGCAGTGCTGCCTCTAAGAGCTCCTACGAGCAGTACTTC. Amino acid sequence: CSAASKSSYEQYF.

This clonotype appeared a single time. The rearrangement joins TRBV10-3 to TRBJ2-5; 10 nucleotides match TRBD1. V lost 2 bases to trimming and J lost 4 bases; unmatched junction nucleotides: 4. The V gene's germline CDR1 is ENHRY and CDR2 SYGVKD. The CDR3 spans 15 residues. CDR3 sequence (DNA): TGTGCCATCAGTGAGACTAGGGACAGGGGAGAGACCCAGTACTTC. The encoded protein is CAISETRDRGETQYF.

Details on this clonotype: Compared with germline, one end of the junction differs, possibly owing to a read error. The chain joins TRBV19 to TRBJ2-3, with 7 bases lining up with TRBD1. The CDR3 has 14 amino acids. CDR1 is LNHDA and CDR2 is SQIVND in the germline V gene (reference sequence). The chain's CDR3 is CASSIGGQRGEQYF. CDR3 nucleotides: TGTGCCAGTAGTATAGGGGGACAGCGAGGGGAGCAGTACTTT.

V and J are TRBV6-4 and TRBJ2-7, with no clear D. Trimming left V 10 bases short and J 4 bases short, with 11 bases between. The germline gives CDR1 MRHNA, CDR2 SNTAGT. The CDR3 is 11 residues long. The CDR3 region is CAKVQLYEQYF. The CDR3 DNA sequence: TGTGCCAAAGTACAGCTTTACGAGCAGTACTTC.

This clonotype was counted between two and nine times. The V and J genes are TRBV11-1 and TRBJ2-1; 8 bases match TRBD1. The germline V gene has CDR1 SGHAT and CDR2 FQDESV (reference sequence). The CDR3 has 19 residues. With 5 bases clipped from V and 3 bases from J, the junction kept 18 bases outside the gene matches. The CDR3 loop reads CASSKKDRELFRGYNEQFF. CDR3 nucleotides: TGTGCCAGCAGCAAGAAGGACAGGGAGTTGTTTCGGGGCTACAATGAGCAGTTCTTC. Together with reference TRBV11-1 and TRBJ2-1, the CDR3 gives the full variable domain: EAEVAQSPRYKITEKSQAVAFWCDPISGHATLYWYRQILGQGPELLVQFQDESVVDDSQLPKDRFSAERLKGVDSTLKIQPAELGDSAMYLCASSKKDRELFRGYNEQFFGPGTRLTVL.

This clonotype has only a few counts. A much larger clonotype is one base distant, so this may be a read error. This chain uses TRBV15 with TRBJ2-2; TRBD1 is a possible D gene (5 bases). Germline values: CDR1 LNHNV, CDR2 YYDKDF (reference sequence). This CDR3 spans 13 amino acids. CDR3 coding DNA: TGTGCCACCAGCGGAGAAAGGGGCGGGGAGCTGTTTTTT. Residues: CATSGERGGELFF.

This clonotype appeared many times. The genes are TRBV9 and TRBJ1-2; 7 bases match TRBD1. Germline V lookup: CDR1 SGDLS, CDR2 YYNGEE. The CDR3 loop spans 12 amino acids. After removal of 3 bases from V and 8 bases from J, the junction contained 4 bases not matched to a gene. DNA for the CDR3: TGTGCCAGCAGCGGAGACAGGGTCGGCTACACCTTC. It codes for CASSGDRVGYTF.

This clonotype appeared many times. This chain joins TRBV10-3 and TRBJ2-5, with TRBD2 identical over 9 bases. This CDR3 region has 13 residues. Germline CDR1 ENHRY, CDR2 SYGVKD. V shed 4 bases, J shed 5 bases, and the junction held 2 bases outside the gene matches. For the CDR3, the DNA is TGTGCCATCAGTGCCAGCGGGGGGGAGACCCAGTACTTC. Translated: CAISASGGETQYF.

Comment on this clonotype: Since the CDR3 does not end with the conserved phenylalanine or tryptophan, this likely comes from a read error. The chain uses TRBV20-1 and TRBJ1-6; D gene ambiguous. Germline lookup yields CDR1 DFQATT and CDR2 SNEGSKA (reference sequence). The germline V and J ends were trimmed by 0 bases and 0 bases, with 6 bases remaining between them. The CDR3 has 15 residues. The CDR3 reads CSARDLASYNSPLHL. DNA of the CDR3: TGCAGTGCTAGAGATTTGGCCTCCTATAATTCACCCCTCCACCTT.

This sequence joins TRBV3-1 and TRBJ2-1; D uncertain. V was cut by 1 base and J by 3 bases, with 7 bases left in between. Germline values: CDR1 LGHDT, CDR2 YNNKEL (reference sequence). The CDR3 consists of 14 residues. The CDR3 DNA is TGTGCCAGCAGCCAAGGTGGGAACTACAATGAGCAGTTCTTC. As protein: CASSQGGNYNEQFF.

This clonotype was recorded many times. V usage is TRBV7-2 and J usage is TRBJ1-3; D gene ambiguous. CDR1 is SGHTA, CDR2 FQGNSA, per germline. The V and J ends lost 7 bases and 0 bases respectively, with 10 bases between them. The CDR3 consists of 14 residues. CDR3 sequence: CASTPDGSGNTIYF. CDR3 bases: TGTGCCAGCACCCCGGACGGCTCTGGAAACACCATATATTTT.

This clonotype was detected only a few times. A read error may account for a junction end that differs from germline. The genes are TRBV20-1 and TRBJ2-1, with 14 bases that match TRBD2. CDR1 and CDR2 from the germline V gene are DFQATT and SNEGSKA (reference sequence). The CDR3 sequence is 15 residues long. CDR3 amino acids: CSARGLAGGYNEQFF. For the CDR3, the DNA is TGCAGTGCGAGAGGACTAGCGGGGGGATACAATGAGCAGTTCTTC.